This is a list of T cell receptor beta chains from one sample in a study of PD-1 blockade in classical Hodgkin lymphoma. The protocol was immunoSEQ multiplex PCR, while the TCRdb copy is restricted to in-frame clones and leaves out a portion. This table has just over 4,000 clones, under 80% appearing once. Material: CD4+ T cells from blood, obtained at baseline. The receptor source for this set is a human donor with classical Hodgkin lymphoma. Each CDR3 is given with its conserved first and last residue. D genes are given only for firm matches. Clone size is stated in some rows and not others, as once, few, many or a class when expanded.

>TRBJ1-3|TRBV7-9|NA|few
CASSLFLTGIYF
TGTGCCAGCAGCCTCTTTTTGACTGGCATATATTTT
>TRBJ2-5|TRBV5-6|TRBD2|NA
CASSWSGTSGAQETQYF
TGTGCCAGCAGCTGGTCCGGGACTAGCGGGGCCCAAGAGACCCAGTACTTC
>TRBJ1-2|TRBV12-5|NA|NA
CAIAYARSPYLCGYTF
NA
>TRBJ1-5|TRBV19|NA|hyperexpanded
CASTPQGGTFGNQPQHF
TGTGCCAGTACCCCCCAAGGCGGGACGTTTGGCAATCAGCCCCAGCATTTT
>TRBJ2-4|TRBV14|NA|NA
CASRRHSGDIQYF
TGTGCCAGCAGACGACACTCGGGGGACATTCAGTACTTC
>TRBJ2-1|TRBV27|TRBD2|NA
CASGLTSGGAFGEQFF
TGTGCCAGCGGTTTAACTAGCGGGGGGGCTTTTGGTGAGCAGTTCTTC
>TRBJ1-1|TRBV5-6|NA|NA
CASSFDRHTEAFF
TGTGCCAGCAGCTTTGACAGACACACTGAAGCTTTCTTT
>TRBJ2-5|TRBV5-1|TRBD2|NA
CASSHMTSGVTQYF
TGCGCCAGCAGCCATATGACTAGCGGGGTGACCCAGTACTTC
>TRBJ2-6|TRBV4-2|NA|once
CASSQDAHNSGANVLTF
TGTGCCAGCAGCCAAGATGCGCATAACTCTGGGGCCAACGTCCTGACTTTC
>TRBJ1-1|TRBV7-9|TRBD1|NA
CASSSQGGSEAFF
TGTGCCAGCAGCTCGCAAGGGGGCTCTGAAGCTTTCTTT
>TRBJ1-5|TRBV4-1|NA|once
CASSQESMGLDNQPQHF
TGCGCCAGCAGCCAAGAAAGTATGGGACTGGATAATCAGCCCCAGCATTTT
>TRBJ2-1|TRBV7-1|NA|NA
CASSFREKVF
TGTGCCAGCAGCTTCCGGGAGAAGGTCTTC
>TRBJ2-7|TRBV6-1|NA|NA
CASSTPGYEQYF
TGTGCCAGCAGTACTCCAGGGTACGAGCAGTACTTC
>TRBJ2-1|TRBV28|TRBD2|NA
CASSLGLAGRDNEQFF
TGTGCCAGCAGTTTAGGACTAGCGGGCCGTGACAATGAGCAGTTCTTC
>TRBJ2-4|TRBV7-2|TRBD1|NA
CASSLDRVENIQYF
TGTGCCAGCAGCCTGGACAGGGTTGAAAACATTCAGTACTTC
>TRBJ2-1|TRBV7-6|TRBD2|NA
CASSLGSGGANEQFF
TGTGCCAGCAGCTTGGGAAGCGGGGGGGCCAATGAGCAGTTCTTC
>TRBJ1-3|TRBV5-6|NA|few
CASSLGGTAGNTIYF
TGTGCCAGCAGCTTGGGGGGAACCGCTGGAAACACCATATATTTT
>TRBJ1-2|TRBV28|NA|NA
CASSSTTAFPLYGYTF
TGTGCCAGCAGCTCAACAACGGCCTTTCCCCTCTATGGCTACACCTTC
>TRBJ2-1|TRBV14|NA|NA
CASSQRTDYNEQFF
TGTGCCAGCAGCCAAAGGACAGACTACAATGAGCAGTTCTTC
>TRBJ2-1|TRBV19|TRBD1|few
CASSRQGLYNEQFF
TGTGCCAGTAGCAGACAGGGTCTATACAATGAGCAGTTCTTC
>TRBJ2-1|TRBV7-6|NA|NA
CASSFKGEGYNEQFF
TGTGCCAGCAGCTTTAAGGGGGAAGGCTACAATGAGCAGTTCTTC
>TRBJ1-5|TRBV5-1|NA|NA
CASSWGAGQPQHF
TGCGCCAGCAGCTGGGGTGCGGGTCAGCCCCAGCATTTT
>TRBJ1-6|TRBV30|TRBD1|NA
CAWSVITGVNSPLHF
TGTGCCTGGAGTGTAATCACAGGGGTTAATTCACCCCTCCACTTT
>TRBJ2-2|TRBV19|NA|few
CASSGQNTGELFF
TGTGCCAGTAGTGGACAGAACACCGGGGAGCTGTTTTTT
>TRBJ2-5|TRBV7-8|NA|NA
CASSSGRQTQYF
TGTGCCAGCAGCTCTGGACGGCAGACCCAGTACTTC
>TRBJ2-3|TRBV10-1|NA|NA
CASSESGFGDSPDTQYF
TGCGCCAGCAGTGAGTCGGGGTTTGGGGATAGTCCAGATACGCAGTATTTT
>TRBJ2-7|TRBV7-2|NA|NA
CASSRADSTYEQYF
TGTGCCAGCAGCCGCGCCGACAGCACCTACGAGCAGTACTTC
>TRBJ1-2|TRBV19|NA|NA
CASSTPGGRPYGYTF
TGTGCCAGTAGTACCCCGGGGGGGCGCCCTTATGGCTACACCTTC
>TRBJ1-3|TRBV7-2|NA|once
CASSLNQPGNTIYF
TGTGCCAGCAGCCTCAACCAGCCCGGAAACACCATATATTTT
>TRBJ1-3|TRBV28|NA|NA
CASIPPGRDTIYF
TGTGCCAGCATCCCTCCGGGGAGGGACACCATATATTTT
>TRBJ1-2|TRBV7-2|TRBD1|NA
CASSLGQGNYGYTF
TGTGCCAGCAGCCTTGGACAGGGAAACTATGGCTACACCTTC
>TRBJ2-3|TRBV7-6|TRBD2|NA
CASSSPGLAGGRTDTQYF
TGTGCCAGCAGCTCACCGGGACTAGCGGGGGGGAGGACGGATACGCAGTATTTT
>TRBJ2-5|TRBV5-4|NA|NA
CASSLVGETQYF
TGTGCCAGCAGCTTGGTCGGGGAGACCCAGTACTTC
>TRBJ1-1|TRBV9|NA|NA
CASSVAMTNTEAFF
TGTGCCAGCAGCGTAGCGATGACTAACACTGAAGCTTTCTTT
>TRBJ1-2|TRBV29-1|TRBD1|few
CSVTQGGRNYGYTF
TGCAGCGTCACACAGGGGGGAAGAAACTATGGCTACACCTTC
>TRBJ2-5|TRBV5-4|NA|once
CASSFIEETQYF
TGTGCCAGCAGCTTTATAGAGGAGACCCAGTACTTC
>TRBJ2-3|TRBV5-1|TRBD1|once
CASIGQGATDTQYF
TGCGCCAGCATCGGACAGGGGGCCACAGATACGCAGTATTTT
>TRBJ2-3|TRBV13|NA|NA
CASSSSRFPLTDTQYF
TGTGCCAGCAGCTCATCTAGGTTCCCCCTTACAGATACGCAGTATTTT
>TRBJ2-3|TRBV6-1|NA|NA
CASSELGVGITDTQYF
TGTGCCAGCAGTGAACTTGGAGTTGGGATCACAGATACGCAGTATTTT
>TRBJ1-6|TRBV19|TRBD1|NA
CASTRQGDSPLHF
TGTGCCAGTACCCGACAGGGTGATTCACCCCTCCACTTT